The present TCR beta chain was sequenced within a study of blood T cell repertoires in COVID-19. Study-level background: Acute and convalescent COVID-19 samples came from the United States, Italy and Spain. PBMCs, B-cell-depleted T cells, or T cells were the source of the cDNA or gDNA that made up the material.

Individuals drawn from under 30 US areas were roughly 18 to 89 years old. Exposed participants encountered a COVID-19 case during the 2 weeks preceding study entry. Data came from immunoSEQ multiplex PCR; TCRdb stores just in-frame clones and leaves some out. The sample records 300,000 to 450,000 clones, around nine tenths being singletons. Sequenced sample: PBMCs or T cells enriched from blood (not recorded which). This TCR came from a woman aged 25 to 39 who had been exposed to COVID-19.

The DNA for the CDR3 is TGTGCCAGCAGCATTGACAGGGGTGGGCTGTTTTTT. Translating it yields CASSIDRGGLFF. The J gene is TRBJ2-2, the V gene TRBV5-5; 8 nucleotides agree with TRBD1. Germline values: CDR1 SGHKS, CDR2 YYEKEE (reference sequence). The CDR3 covers 12 residues. The V gene end was trimmed by 4 bases and the J gene end by 13 bases; junction bases not matched to a gene: 6. Complete variable domain (other parts from reference TRBV5-5 and TRBJ2-2): DAGVTQSPTHLIKTRGQQVTLRCSPISGHKSVSWYQQVLGQGPQFIFQYYEKEERGRGNFPDRFSARQFPNYSSELNVNALLLGDSALYLCASSIDRGGLFFGEGSRLTVL.